This T cell receptor (beta chain) is drawn from a study of T cells in Graves' hyperthyroidism and ophthalmopathy. This clonotype was seen a handful of times. This CDR3 contains 15 residues. Trimming left V 2 bases short and J 5 bases short, with 13 bases between. The germline V gene encodes CDR1 ENHRY and CDR2 SYGVKD. The source material, RNA transcripts, was used to amplify TCR beta CDR3 regions. The HTBI primer set was used in a first-round RT-PCR of the TCR CDR3. TCRdb recomputed calls from the multiplex PCR reads with MiXCR, one row per CDR3 protein. The sample contains some 500,000 distinct CDR3 sequences, roughly a sixth of which appear only once.

This sequence joins TRBV10-3 and TRBJ2-1, with D possibly matching TRBD2 (6 bases). The sample taken for sequencing was blood. This TCR was sampled from a young woman with Graves' ophthalmopathy. The CDR3 DNA is TGTGCCATCAGTGAGATCGGGAGTAGGAACAATGAGCAGTTCTTC. Its protein is CAISEIGSRNNEQFF.